The T cell receptor beta chain described here comes from a study of shared clonotypes between healthy human individuals. The data were produced by immunoSEQ multiplex PCR, yet TCRdb's version contains in-frame clones alone and is incomplete. Of roughly 2.2 million clones listed, 85% to 95% are singletons. CDR3 length: 14 residues. The V gene's germline CDR1 is ENHRY and CDR2 SYGVKD. Trimming pared 4 bases from V and 10 bases from J, leaving 19 bases between. The chain combines TRBV10-3 with TRBJ1-1, with D tentatively TRBD1 (6 bases). The TCR originated in a man between 18 and 29 years old in good health. Some clones in this sample may be carry-over from other donors' samples. The sequenced material came from naive CD4+ T cells from PBMCs. Documented subset: CD45RA+ positively selected. CDR3 sequence: CAISVPGAEWAAFF. Written as DNA, the CDR3 is TGTGCCATCAGTGTTCCGGGGGCGGAGTGGGCAGCTTTCTTT.